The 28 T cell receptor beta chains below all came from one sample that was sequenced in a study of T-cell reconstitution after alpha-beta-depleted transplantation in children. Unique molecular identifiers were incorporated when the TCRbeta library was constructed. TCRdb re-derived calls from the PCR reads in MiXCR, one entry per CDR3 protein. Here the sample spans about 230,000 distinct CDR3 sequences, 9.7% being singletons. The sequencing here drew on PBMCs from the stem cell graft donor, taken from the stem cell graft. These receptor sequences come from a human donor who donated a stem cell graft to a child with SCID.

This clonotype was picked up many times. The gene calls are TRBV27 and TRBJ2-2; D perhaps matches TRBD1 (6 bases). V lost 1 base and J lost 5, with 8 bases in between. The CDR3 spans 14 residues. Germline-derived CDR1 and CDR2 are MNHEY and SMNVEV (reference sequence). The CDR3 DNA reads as TGTGCCAGCAGTTTATACAGGGAGACCGGGGAGCTGTTTTTT. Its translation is CASSLYRETGELFF.

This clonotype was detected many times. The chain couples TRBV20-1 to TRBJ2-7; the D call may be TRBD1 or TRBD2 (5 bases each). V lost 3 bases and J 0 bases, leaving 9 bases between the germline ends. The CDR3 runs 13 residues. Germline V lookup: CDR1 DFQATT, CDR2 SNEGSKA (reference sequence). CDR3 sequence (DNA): TGCAGTGCTAGTGGGGACGGCTCCTACGAGCAGTACTTC. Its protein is CSASGDGSYEQYF.

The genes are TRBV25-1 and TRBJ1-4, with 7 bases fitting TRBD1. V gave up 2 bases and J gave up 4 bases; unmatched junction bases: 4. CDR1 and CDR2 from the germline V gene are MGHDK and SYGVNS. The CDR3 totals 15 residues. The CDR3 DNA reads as TGTGCCAGCAGTGAAGCGGGACAGCTTAATGAAAAACTGTTTTTT. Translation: CASSEAGQLNEKLFF. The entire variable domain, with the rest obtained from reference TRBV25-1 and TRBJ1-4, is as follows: EADIYQTPRYLVIGTGKKITLECSQTMGHDKMYWYQQDPGMELHLIHYSYGVNSTEKGDLSSESTVSRIRTEHFPLTLESARPSHTSQYLCASSEAGQLNEKLFFGSGTQLSVL.

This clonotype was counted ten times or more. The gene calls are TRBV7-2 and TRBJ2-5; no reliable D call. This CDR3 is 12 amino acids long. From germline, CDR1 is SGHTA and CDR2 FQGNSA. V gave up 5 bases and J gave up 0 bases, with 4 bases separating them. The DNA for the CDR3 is TGTGCCAGCAGCCGGTACCAAGAGACCCAGTACTTC. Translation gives CASSRYQETQYF. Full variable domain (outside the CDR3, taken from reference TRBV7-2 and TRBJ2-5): GAGVSQSPSNKVTEKGKDVELRCDPISGHTALYWYRQSLGQGLEFLIYFQGNSAPDKSGLPSDRFSAERTGGSVSTLTIQRTQQEDSAVYLCASSRYQETQYFGPGTRLLVL.

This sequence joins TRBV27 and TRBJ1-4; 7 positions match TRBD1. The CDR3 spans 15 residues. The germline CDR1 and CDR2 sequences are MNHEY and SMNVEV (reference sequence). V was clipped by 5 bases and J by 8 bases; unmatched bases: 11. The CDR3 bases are TGTGCCAGCAGTCCACTTACAGGGGTTGCGGAAAAACTGTTTTTT. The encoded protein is CASSPLTGVAEKLFF.

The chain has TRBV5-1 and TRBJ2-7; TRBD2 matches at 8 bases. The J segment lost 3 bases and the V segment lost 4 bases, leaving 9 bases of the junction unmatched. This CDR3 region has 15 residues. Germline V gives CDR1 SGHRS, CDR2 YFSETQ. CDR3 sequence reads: CASSPKPGGYYEQYF. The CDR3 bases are TGCGCCAGCAGCCCCAAACCGGGGGGGTACTACGAGCAGTACTTC. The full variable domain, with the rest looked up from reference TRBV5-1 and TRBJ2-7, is KAGVTQTPRYLIKTRGQQVTLSCSPISGHRSVSWYQQTPGQGLQFLFEYFSETQRNKGNFPGRFSGRQFSNSRSEMNVSTLELGDSALYLCASSPKPGGYYEQYFGPGTRLTVT.

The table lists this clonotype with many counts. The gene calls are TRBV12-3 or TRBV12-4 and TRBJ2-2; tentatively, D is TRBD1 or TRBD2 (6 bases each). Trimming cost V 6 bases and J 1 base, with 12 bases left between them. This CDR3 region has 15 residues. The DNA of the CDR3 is TGTGCCAGCAGCCGGGGGACATTGAACACCGGGGAGCTGTTTTTT. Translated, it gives CASSRGTLNTGELFF.

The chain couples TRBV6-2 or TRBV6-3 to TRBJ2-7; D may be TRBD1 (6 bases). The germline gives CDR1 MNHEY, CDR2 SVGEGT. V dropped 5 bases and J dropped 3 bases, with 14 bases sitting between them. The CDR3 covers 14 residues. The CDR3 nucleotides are TGTGCCAGCAGTACAGGGTCCCTCGACTACGAGCAGTACTTC. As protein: CASSTGSLDYEQYF.

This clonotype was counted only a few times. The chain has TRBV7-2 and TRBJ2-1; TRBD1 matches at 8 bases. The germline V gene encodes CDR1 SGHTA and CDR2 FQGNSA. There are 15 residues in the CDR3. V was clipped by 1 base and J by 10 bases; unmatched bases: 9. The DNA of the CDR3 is TGTGCCAGCAGCTTAGGGGACAGGACAGGTTGGGAGCAGTTCTTC. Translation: CASSLGDRTGWEQFF.

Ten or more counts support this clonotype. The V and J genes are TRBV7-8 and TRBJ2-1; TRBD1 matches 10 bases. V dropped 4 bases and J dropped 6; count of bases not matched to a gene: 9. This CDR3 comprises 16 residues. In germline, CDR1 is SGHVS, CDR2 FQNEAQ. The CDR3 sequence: CASSSLDRGRGNEQFF. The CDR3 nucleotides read TGTGCCAGCAGCTCTTTGGACAGGGGGAGAGGCAATGAGCAGTTCTTC.

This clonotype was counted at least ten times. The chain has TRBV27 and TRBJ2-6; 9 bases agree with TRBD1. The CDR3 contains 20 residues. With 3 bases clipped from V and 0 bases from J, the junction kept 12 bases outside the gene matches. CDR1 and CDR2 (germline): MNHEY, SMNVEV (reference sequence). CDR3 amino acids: CASSLDRGYSPSSGANVLTF. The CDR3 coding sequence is TGTGCCAGCAGTTTGGACAGGGGATACTCTCCTTCCTCTGGGGCCAACGTCCTGACTTTC.

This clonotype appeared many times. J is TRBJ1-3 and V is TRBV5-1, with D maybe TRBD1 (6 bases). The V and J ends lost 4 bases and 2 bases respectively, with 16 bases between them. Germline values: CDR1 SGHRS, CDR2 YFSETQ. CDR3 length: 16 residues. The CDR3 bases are TGCGCCAGCAGCGCCCGCGTGGGGGCAGCTGGAAACACCATATATTTT. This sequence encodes CASSARVGAAGNTIYF. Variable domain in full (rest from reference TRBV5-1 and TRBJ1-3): KAGVTQTPRYLIKTRGQQVTLSCSPISGHRSVSWYQQTPGQGLQFLFEYFSETQRNKGNFPGRFSGRQFSNSRSEMNVSTLELGDSALYLCASSARVGAAGNTIYFGEGSWLTVV.

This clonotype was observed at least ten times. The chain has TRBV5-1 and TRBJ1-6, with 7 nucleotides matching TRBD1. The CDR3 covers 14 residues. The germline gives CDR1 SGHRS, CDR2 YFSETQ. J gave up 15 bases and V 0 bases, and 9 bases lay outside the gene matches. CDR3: CASSLGQGGVHLHF. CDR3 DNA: TGCGCCAGCAGCTTGGGACAGGGCGGGGTTCACCTCCACTTT.

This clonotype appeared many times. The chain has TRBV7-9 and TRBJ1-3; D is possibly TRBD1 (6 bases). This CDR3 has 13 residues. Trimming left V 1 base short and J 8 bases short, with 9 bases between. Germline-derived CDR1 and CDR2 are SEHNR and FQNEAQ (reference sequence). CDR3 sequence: CASSLEGGDTIYF. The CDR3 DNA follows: TGTGCCAGCAGCTTAGAAGGGGGAGACACCATATATTTT.

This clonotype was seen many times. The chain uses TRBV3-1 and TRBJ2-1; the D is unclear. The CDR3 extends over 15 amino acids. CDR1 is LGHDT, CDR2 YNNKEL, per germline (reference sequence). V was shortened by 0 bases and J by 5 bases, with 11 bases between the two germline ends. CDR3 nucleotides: TGTGCCAGCAGCCAAGATCTCCGATCAAACAATGAGCAGTTCTTC. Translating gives CASSQDLRSNNEQFF.

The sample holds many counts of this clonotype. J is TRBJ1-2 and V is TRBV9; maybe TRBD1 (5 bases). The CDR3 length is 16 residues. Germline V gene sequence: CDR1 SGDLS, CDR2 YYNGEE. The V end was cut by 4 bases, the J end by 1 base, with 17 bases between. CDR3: CASSPTVGVVNYGYTF. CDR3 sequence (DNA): TGTGCCAGCAGCCCAACGGTAGGGGTGGTTAACTATGGCTACACCTTC.

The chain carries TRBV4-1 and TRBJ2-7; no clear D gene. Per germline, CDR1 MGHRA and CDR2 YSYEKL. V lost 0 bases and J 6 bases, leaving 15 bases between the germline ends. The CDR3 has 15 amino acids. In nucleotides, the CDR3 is TGCGCCAGCAGCCAAGATGCCGGCAAAATGACCGAGCAGTACTTC. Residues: CASSQDAGKMTEQYF.

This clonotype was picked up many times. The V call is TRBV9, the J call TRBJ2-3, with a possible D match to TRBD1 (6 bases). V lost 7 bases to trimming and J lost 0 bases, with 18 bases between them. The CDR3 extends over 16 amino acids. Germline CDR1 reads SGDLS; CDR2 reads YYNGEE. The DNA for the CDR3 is TGTGCCAGCCAACCCCCAGGGGCCCTAAGCACAGATACGCAGTATTTT. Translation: CASQPPGALSTDTQYF.

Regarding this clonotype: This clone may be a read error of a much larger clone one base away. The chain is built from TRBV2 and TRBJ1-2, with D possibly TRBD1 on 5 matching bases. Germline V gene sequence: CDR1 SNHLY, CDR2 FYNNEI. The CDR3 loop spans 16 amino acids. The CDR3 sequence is CASSDRSGRDGYAYTF. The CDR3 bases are TGTGCCAGCAGTGATAGGTCGGGGCGCGATGGGTATGCCTACACCTTC.

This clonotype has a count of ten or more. The CDR3 DNA reads as TGTGCCAGCAGACTCCGGGACAGGGAGTACTACGAGCAGTACTTC. Translating it yields CASRLRDREYYEQYF. This chain connects TRBV6-1 to TRBJ2-7; the match to TRBD1 covers 9 bases. V was pared by 6 bases and J by 3 bases, with 9 bases of the junction left unmatched. Per the germline V gene, CDR1 is MNHNS and CDR2 is SASEGT. The CDR3 totals 15 residues.

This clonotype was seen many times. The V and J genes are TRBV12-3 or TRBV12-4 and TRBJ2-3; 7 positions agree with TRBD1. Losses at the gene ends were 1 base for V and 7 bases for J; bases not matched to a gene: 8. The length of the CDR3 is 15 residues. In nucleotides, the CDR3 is TGTGCCAGCAGTTTAGAGGGGGCGCCGTTTAATACGCAGTATTTT. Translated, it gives CASSLEGAPFNTQYF.

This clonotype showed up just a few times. CDR3 sequence: CASSWDRDYEQYF. The CDR3 DNA reads as TGTGCCAGCAGCTGGGACAGGGACTACGAGCAGTACTTC. This sequence joins TRBV7-9 and TRBJ2-7; TRBD1 matches 9 bases. CDR1 SEHNR and CDR2 FQNEAQ come from the germline V gene (reference sequence). With 4 bases clipped from V and 3 bases from J, the junction kept 1 base outside the gene matches. This CDR3 region has 13 residues.

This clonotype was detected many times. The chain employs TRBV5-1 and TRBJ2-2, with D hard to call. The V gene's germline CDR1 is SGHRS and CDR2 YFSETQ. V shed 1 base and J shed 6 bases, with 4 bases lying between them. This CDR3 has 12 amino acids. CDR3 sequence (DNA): TGCGCCAGCAGCTTGATCTCCGGGGAGCTGTTTTTT. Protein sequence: CASSLISGELFF.

The DNA of the CDR3 is TGCGCCAGCAGCAAACAGACTAGCTCGGGGGAGCAGTACTTC. It translates to CASSKQTSSGEQYF. The chain recombines TRBV5-1 with TRBJ2-7; TRBD2 matches 7 bases. The CDR3 consists of 14 residues. The germline V gene has CDR1 SGHRS and CDR2 YFSETQ. J was trimmed by 7 bases and V by 4 bases; bases with no gene match: 11.

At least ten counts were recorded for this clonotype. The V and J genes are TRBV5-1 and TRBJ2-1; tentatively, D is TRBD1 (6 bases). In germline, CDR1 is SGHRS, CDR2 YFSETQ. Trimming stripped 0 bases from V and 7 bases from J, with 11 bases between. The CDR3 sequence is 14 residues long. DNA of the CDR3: TGCGCCAGCAGCTTGGTACAGGGAAGGAATGAGCAGTTCTTC. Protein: CASSLVQGRNEQFF.

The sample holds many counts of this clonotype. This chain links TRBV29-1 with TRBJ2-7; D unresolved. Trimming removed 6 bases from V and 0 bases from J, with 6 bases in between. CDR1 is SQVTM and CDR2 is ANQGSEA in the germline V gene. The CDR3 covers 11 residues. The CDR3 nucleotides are TGCAGCGTCGCTCACTCCTACGAGCAGTACTTC. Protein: CSVAHSYEQYF.

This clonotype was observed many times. The CDR3, as DNA: TGTGCCAGCAGCCCGGGGCGGGTCGCGAACACCGGGGAGCTGTTTTTT. Translated, it gives CASSPGRVANTGELFF. This sequence joins TRBV7-2 and TRBJ2-2; D might be TRBD1 or TRBD2, each matching 5 bases. Germline CDR1 reads SGHTA; CDR2 reads FQGNSA. CDR3 length: 16 residues. V was clipped by 5 bases and J by 0 bases, with 13 bases between them.

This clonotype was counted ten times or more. The CDR3 coding sequence is TGTGCCAGCAGCCGGACCTACGAGCAGTACTTC. Translation: CASSRTYEQYF. The rearrangement uses TRBV3-1 and TRBJ2-7; D not certain. V gave up 4 bases and J gave up 2 bases, with 3 bases separating them. Germline CDR1 LGHDT, CDR2 YNNKEL (reference sequence). This CDR3 is built from 11 residues.